This TCR beta chain was found in a study of CD8 T cells in Susac syndrome (dated by TCRdb to about 2019). Study-level background: The study used repertoire sequencing to test whether antigen drove CD8+ T cell activation and differentiation in Susac syndrome. What the authors observed across the whole study: The TCR sequencing and HLA analysis was acknowledged to have included a relatively small number of individuals.

Peripheral blood CD8+ and CD4+ T cells from healthy donors, Susac syndrome patients and multiple sclerosis patients were profiled using high-throughput TCR beta sequencing. The healthy donors served as controls matched for age and sex. Bulk CD8+ and CD4+ T cells were purified magnetically by negative isolation, whereas CD8+ TEMRA cells were enriched by FACS. Blood was collected in EDTA tubes and processed within 24 hours, with PBMCs isolated through density gradient centrifugation. PBMCs destined for TCR sequencing were cryopreserved in liquid nitrogen and later thawed in a 37 °C water bath. The sorted or isolated CD4+, CD8+ and CD8+ TEMRA cells had a purity of 90% or higher. Details on this clonotype: Its antigen target is currently unknown. No much larger clonotype is one base removed from it; base qualities were not supplied.

Reading the germline V gene gives CDR1 SQVTM and CDR2 ANQGSEA. The CDR3 runs 13 amino acids, cysteine and phenylalanine included. This entry keeps only the CDR3 DNA: 39 bases, framed from base 1. A distance of 10 bases separates the germline ends of V and J, which lose 6 bases and 4 bases respectively. RNA was extracted with the RNeasy kit and about 0.45 to 1 ug was reverse transcribed using random hexamers. The immunoSEQ multiplex PCR assay, which covers 54 Vbeta and 13 Jbeta segments, was used to amplify TCR beta CDR3 regions. Bias from PCR amplification was corrected by using a synthetic template baseline for primer optimization and for computational correction. Regarding the original processing steps: Reads were assigned to V, D and J genes according to IMGT and analyzed in immunoSEQ Analyzer, with only productive sequences retained. Clonality was computed as one minus Shannon entropy normalized by log2 of the number of productive unique sequences. Public and private clones were assessed among the 100 most prevalent clones of each patient and control. Clones were defined as Susac-specific when absent from the healthy and MS cohorts, from over a thousand published viral clones and from other ImmuneACCESS disease sequences. TCRdb handled the public reads itself, with Q25 trimming in fastp and clone calling in MiXCR, and kept productive beta chains. All rows with the same CDR3 protein become a single entry with the most common DNA and genes. TCRdb, not the original authors, processed these V and J calls. Within this sample are about 130,000 distinct CDR3 sequences, with roughly 96% of them counted one time only. The ten largest clones capture more than 0.09% of the sample.

Sequenced: CD4+ T cells from PBMCs. The clonotype was recovered from a human donor in good health. This chain joins TRBV29-1 to TRBJ2-6; the D gene identity is not certain. The DNA sequence is as follows: TGCAGCGTAATGAATTCCGGGGCCAACGTCCTGACTTTC. This sequence encodes CSVMNSGANVLTF.